The next 9 T cell receptor beta chains were all read from a single sample in a study of T cells in narcolepsy. Some clones are missing from TCRdb's copy, which holds only in-frame ones; the method was immunoSEQ multiplex PCR. The repertoire includes around 34,000 clones, over 70% of them detected once, and roughly 3.5% sits in the top ten. The sequencing input was memory (CD45RA-) CD4+ T cells from blood. These TCRs come from a human donor in good health.

This clone was picked up one time. This sequence joins TRBV6-1 and TRBJ2-2; the D gene is possibly TRBD2 (5 bases). Germline values: CDR1 MNHNS, CDR2 SASEGT. The CDR3 consists of 12 residues. The ends were cut back, 11 bases at V and 5 bases at J, with 12 bases in the middle. The CDR3 is CASGQRTGELFF. CDR3 coding DNA: TGTGCCTCCGGGCAGCGGACCGGGGAGCTGTTTTTT.

The chain recombines TRBV2 with TRBJ1-5; unclear D gene. The V gene's germline CDR1 is SNHLY and CDR2 FYNNEI. The CDR3 loop spans 15 amino acids. The V end was cut by 4 bases, the J end by 7 bases, with 17 bases between. As DNA, the CDR3 is TGTGCCAGCAGTGGAGGTCTGGGGAACGGGCAGCCCCAGCATTTT. Translating it yields CASSGGLGNGQPQHF.

The chain links TRBV29-1 to TRBJ2-3, with D maybe TRBD2 (5 bases). This CDR3 is built from 11 residues. The germline V and J ends were trimmed by 6 bases and 4 bases, with 8 bases remaining between them. Germline-derived CDR1 and CDR2 are SQVTM and ANQGSEA. Here the CDR3 DNA reads TGCAGCGTCGGAGCGGCAGATACGCAGTATTTT. Translation: CSVGAADTQYF.

The chain employs TRBV2 and TRBJ1-1, with D possibly being TRBD1 (6 bases). Germline assignment: CDR1 SNHLY and CDR2 FYNNEI. The CDR3 length is 11 residues. Trimming pared 7 bases from V and 5 bases from J, leaving 8 bases between. The CDR3 nucleotides are TGTGCCAGCAACAGGGAAACTGAAGCTTTCTTT. It encodes CASNRETEAFF.

This clone occurred a few times. This chain links TRBV6-5 with TRBJ1-1; D is ambiguous. CDR1 and CDR2 (germline): MNHEY, SVGAGI. Trimming cost V 2 bases and J 4 bases, with 14 bases left between them. This CDR3 contains 15 residues. DNA for the CDR3: TGTGCCAGCAGTTACCAAGTAAATGCGGGCACTGAAGCTTTCTTT. Protein: CASSYQVNAGTEAFF.

The chain recombines TRBV11-3 with TRBJ2-1; 15 bases fit TRBD2. V gave up 6 bases and J gave up 8 bases; unmatched junction bases: 8. Germline assignment: CDR1 SGHNT and CDR2 YENEEA. The CDR3 loop spans 16 amino acids. CDR3 region: CASSSDGLAGGHEQFF. The CDR3, as DNA: TGTGCCAGCAGTTCGGACGGACTAGCGGGAGGGCATGAGCAGTTCTTC. The full variable domain, in which reference TRBV11-3 and TRBJ2-1 provide the parts outside the CDR3, is EAGVVQSPRYKIIEKKQPVAFWCNPISGHNTLYWYLQNLGQGPELLIRYENEEAVDDSQLPKDRFSAERLKGVDSTLKIQPAELGDSAVYLCASSSDGLAGGHEQFFGPGTRLTVL.

This chain connects TRBV5-3 to TRBJ1-1; D ambiguous. TRBV5-3 qualifies as an ORF whose function is uncertain. The V gene lost 2 bases and the J gene lost 1 base, with 15 bases spanning the gap. The CDR3 loop spans 16 amino acids. The CDR3 sequence is CARSFQLWQTNTEAFF. CDR3 bases: TGTGCCAGAAGCTTTCAGTTGTGGCAGACGAACACTGAAGCTTTCTTT.

V is TRBV9 and J is TRBJ1-5; D not resolved. The CDR3 has 14 residues. In germline, CDR1 is SGDLS, CDR2 YYNGEE. Trimming removed 4 bases from V and 9 bases from J, with 17 bases in between. The CDR3 nucleotides are TGTGCCAGCAGCCCACCCGGAGTCACTTGGCCCCAGCATTTT. This codes for CASSPPGVTWPQHF.

V and J are TRBV11-2 and TRBJ2-5; D is unclear. CDR1 SGHAT and CDR2 FQNNGV come from the germline V gene. CDR3 length equals 14 residues. V was pared by 1 base and J by 4 bases, with 10 bases between. The CDR3: CASSLVGGPETQYF. In DNA, the CDR3 is TGTGCCAGCAGCTTAGTAGGCGGTCCAGAGACCCAGTACTTC.